This T cell receptor beta chain was captured in a study of CD8 T cells in ankylosing spondylitis. With regard to this clonotype: Antigen specificity is unknown.

From the 5' RACE reads, TCRdb called clonotypes with MiXCR, one entry per CDR3 protein. The table has some 450,000 distinct CDR3 sequences, more than 15% seen once. Germline loops: CDR1 ENHRY, CDR2 SYGVKD. The CDR3 totals 15 residues. V was pared by 2 bases and J by 3 bases, with 14 bases between. Study-level points and caveats: Among TCR beta sequences, a motif of under ten highly homologous variants appeared characteristic of ankylosing spondylitis blood. Reactive arthritis synovial fluid and blood were previously reported to contain some motif variants. Reportedly, matched ankylosing spondylitis synovial fluid was significantly enriched for disease-linked clones. Disease-linked clones proved CD8+ and comparatively uncommon in peripheral blood.

This receptor was taken from a male donor with ankylosing spondylitis. Sequencing was done on a sample of blood, either unsorted or a sorted T cell fraction (not recorded which). The chain links TRBV10-3 to TRBJ2-7; D gene unclear. CDR3 sequence reads: CAISERQADVYEQYF. CDR3 nucleotides: TGTGCCATCAGTGAGCGGCAGGCGGACGTCTACGAGCAGTACTTC.